One sample yielded the 22 T cell receptor beta chains listed below, sequenced in a study of CD8+CD57+ T cells in acquired aplastic anemia. Sequencing was done on patients that had shown CD8+CD57+ cell expansion by flow cytometry. Genomic DNA served as template for TCR beta VDJ and CDR3 profiling. TCRdb ran MiXCR on the reads and lists one entry per CDR3 protein. This table holds roughly 160,000 distinct CDR3 sequences, 70% to 80% found once. Sequences were obtained from sorted CD4+, CD8+, or CD8+CD57+ T cells (not recorded which) from PBMCs. These receptors were obtained from a human donor with aplastic anemia.

The chain is built from TRBV5-8 and TRBJ1-6; unclear D gene. Germline V lookup: CDR1 SGHTS, CDR2 YDEGEE. Trimming stripped 0 bases from V and 8 bases from J, with 12 bases between. The CDR3 runs to 15 residues. The CDR3 bases are TGTGCCAGCAGCTTGGGCTTTGTGGCCTATTCACCCCTCCACTTT. Residues: CASSLGFVAYSPLHF.

This clonotype was recorded only once. This sequence joins TRBV6-4 and TRBJ2-3, with D unresolved. The CDR3 has 16 amino acids. Between the trimmed V and J ends, which lost 2 bases and 0 bases, there was a span of 12 bases. From germline, CDR1 is MRHNA and CDR2 SNTAGT. The CDR3 DNA is TGTGCCAGCAGTGACGGCGCCAGTCCTAGCACAGATACGCAGTATTTT. This sequence encodes CASSDGASPSTDTQYF.

Turning to this clonotype: At one end, the junction sequence differs from germline, possibly due to a read error. The chain has TRBV10-3 and TRBJ2-5; 9 positions match TRBD1. The CDR3 runs to 16 residues. Germline V gene lookup returns CDR1 ENHRY and CDR2 SYGVKD. The CDR3 sequence is CAISVGTGPKQEAQYF. In DNA form, the CDR3 reads TGTGCAATCAGTGTGGGGACAGGGCCGAAACAAGAGGCACAGTACTTC.

The sample holds one count of this clonotype. V gene TRBV5-4 combines with J gene TRBJ2-1; tentatively, D is TRBD2 (5 bases). This CDR3 is 14 amino acids long. The germline V gene has CDR1 SGHNT and CDR2 YYREEE (reference sequence). V lost 1 base and J 5 bases, leaving 10 bases between the germline ends. CDR3 sequence reads: CASSLQSRDNEQFF. CDR3 nucleotide sequence: TGTGCCAGCAGCTTGCAGTCGCGGGACAATGAGCAGTTCTTC.

The chain uses TRBV6-4 and TRBJ2-1; D possibly corresponds to TRBD1 (6 bases). Trimming left V 4 bases short and J 4 bases short, with 11 bases between. Germline CDR1 is MRHNA and CDR2 is SNTAGT. The CDR3 runs to 14 residues. The CDR3, as DNA: TGTGCCAGCAGTGGGGCAGGGGCTTACAATGAGCAGTTCTTC. Its translation is CASSGAGAYNEQFF.

The V and J genes are TRBV5-1 and TRBJ2-7; maybe TRBD2 (5 bases). V was pared by 4 bases and J by 3 bases, with 14 bases between. The CDR3 extends over 14 amino acids. The germline CDR1 and CDR2 sequences are SGHRS and YFSETQ. The CDR3 here is CASSVDGGYYEQYF. In nucleotides, the CDR3 is TGCGCCAGCAGCGTGGACGGAGGCTACTACGAGCAGTACTTC.

V gene TRBV6-1 combines with J gene TRBJ2-1; 11 bases line up with TRBD2. This CDR3 spans 16 amino acids. V was pared by 2 bases and J by 6 bases, with 6 bases of the junction left unmatched. Germline loops: CDR1 MNHNS, CDR2 SASEGT. CDR3 sequence: CASSELGLAGSNEQFF. The CDR3 DNA reads as TGTGCCAGCAGTGAACTCGGACTAGCGGGCAGCAATGAGCAGTTCTTC.

This clonotype was recorded many times. V and J are TRBV5-6 and TRBJ2-3, with D possibly TRBD2 on 5 matching bases. Trimming removed 2 bases at V and 6 bases at J, with 22 bases between. The CDR3 is 17 residues long. Germline V lookup: CDR1 SGHDT, CDR2 YYEEEE. CDR3 DNA: TGTGCCAGCAGCTTCCTACACAATCGGGGTGACCATGATACGCAGTATTTT. This translates into CASSFLHNRGDHDTQYF.

This clonotype was counted a single time. J is TRBJ1-5 and V is TRBV3-1; D not certain. The V gene lost 1 base and the J gene lost 6 bases, with 7 bases spanning the gap. This CDR3 is built from 13 residues. In germline, CDR1 is LGHDT, CDR2 YNNKEL (reference sequence). The CDR3 reads CASSQVASQPQHF. In nucleotides, the CDR3 is TGTGCCAGCAGCCAAGTCGCCAGTCAGCCCCAGCATTTT.

The V call is TRBV7-9, the J call TRBJ2-5; the D is unclear. The better agreement between TRBJ2-7 and the DNA end casts doubt on the J call. The V gene's germline CDR1 is SEHNR and CDR2 FQNEAQ (reference sequence). This CDR3 spans 13 amino acids. The CDR3 region has the DNA TGTGCCAGCAGCTTATCTAGGGTTAACGAGCAGTACTTC. It yields the protein CASSLSRVNEQYF.

This clonotype was picked up a small number of times. The chain joins TRBV10-2 to TRBJ1-3; D is possibly TRBD1 (5 bases). V was shortened by 6 bases and J by 0 bases, with 12 bases between the two germline ends. The CDR3 is 15 residues long. The V gene's germline CDR1 is WSHSY and CDR2 SAAADI. CDR3 amino acids: CASRGRGNSGNTIYF. The CDR3 coding sequence is TGCGCCAGCAGGGGACGGGGGAACTCTGGAAACACCATATATTTT.

The V call is TRBV15, the J call TRBJ1-6; D uncertain. V was pared by 0 bases and J by 14 bases, with 8 bases between. This CDR3 has 12 residues. Per the germline V gene, CDR1 is LNHNV and CDR2 is YYDKDF (reference sequence). The CDR3 loop reads CATSREGFSLHF. CDR3 nucleotide sequence: TGTGCCACCAGCAGAGAGGGGTTTTCCCTCCACTTT. Full variable domain (missing parts from reference TRBV15 and TRBJ1-6): DAMVIQNPRYQVTQFGKPVTLSCSQTLNHNVMYWYQQKSSQAPKLLFHYYDKDFNNEADTPDNFQSRRPNTSFCFLDIRSPGLGDTAMYLCATSREGFSLHFGNGTRLTVT.

Only a few counts were recorded for this clonotype. The chain links TRBV15 to TRBJ2-7, with D perhaps TRBD1 or TRBD2 (6 bases each). The length of the CDR3 is 14 residues. The germline gives CDR1 LNHNV, CDR2 YYDKDF (reference sequence). V dropped 4 bases and J dropped 2 bases, with 12 bases sitting between them. The chain's CDR3 is CATSNGGPTYEQYF. The CDR3 DNA reads TGTGCCACCAGCAATGGGGGGCCCACCTACGAGCAGTACTTC.

The chain couples TRBV2 to TRBJ2-7; D is unresolved. The CDR3 is 11 residues long. CDR1 is SNHLY, CDR2 FYNNEI, per germline. The V gene lost 0 bases and the J gene lost 7 bases, with 4 bases spanning the gap. CDR3 sequence reads: CASSEAREQYF. The CDR3 coding sequence is TGTGCCAGCAGTGAAGCCAGGGAGCAGTACTTC.

The chain uses TRBV20-1 and TRBJ2-7; D perhaps matches TRBD1 (6 bases). This CDR3 has 13 residues. Per the germline V gene, CDR1 is DFQATT and CDR2 is SNEGSKA (reference sequence). V was trimmed by 0 bases and J by 3 bases, leaving 9 bases between them. DNA for the CDR3: TGCAGTGCTAGAGAACAGGGAATCTACGAGCAGTACTTC. As protein: CSAREQGIYEQYF.

Turning to this clonotype: The junction shows a germline mismatch at one end, possibly a read error. V and J are TRBV5-1 and TRBJ2-2; the D call may be TRBD1 or TRBD2 (5 bases each). Per germline, CDR1 SGHRS and CDR2 YFSETQ. This CDR3 is 16 amino acids long. The CDR3 spells CASSVGPGRGTGELFF. The CDR3 bases are TGTGCCAGCAGCGTAGGTCCAGGGAGAGGGACCGGGGAGCTGTTTTTT. Combining the CDR3 with reference TRBV5-1 and TRBJ2-2 gives the whole variable domain KAGVTQTPRYLIKTRGQQVTLSCSPISGHRSVSWYQQTPGQGLQFLFEYFSETQRNKGNFPGRFSGRQFSNSRSEMNVSTLELGDSALYLCASSVGPGRGTGELFFGEGSRLTVL.

CDR3 sequence (DNA): TGTGCCAGCAGTAACGTGGGTGTCTACGAGCAGTACTTC. Residues: CASSNVGVYEQYF. The rearrangement links TRBV2 to TRBJ2-7; D is unclear. CDR1 and CDR2 (germline): SNHLY, FYNNEI. V was trimmed by 5 bases and J by 3 bases, leaving 11 bases between them. This CDR3 spans 13 amino acids.

A few counts support this clonotype. The rearrangement links TRBV25-1 to TRBJ1-1; D might be TRBD1 (5 bases). V was pared by 4 bases and J by 6 bases, with 15 bases between. In germline, CDR1 is MGHDK, CDR2 SYGVNS. The CDR3 is 14 residues long. The CDR3 DNA is TGTGCCAGCAGTGGGCTTGGGACCGTCGCTGAAGCTTTCTTT. Its translation is CASSGLGTVAEAFF.

In its sample, this clonotype was seen many times. The chain links TRBV6-4 to TRBJ2-1, with 10 bases lining up with TRBD2. V gave up 5 bases and J gave up 9 bases; unmatched junction bases: 10. In germline, CDR1 is MRHNA, CDR2 SNTAGT. This CDR3 is built from 15 residues. CDR3 in DNA: TGTGCCAGCAGTTCCGGGACTAGCGAGGTGGGTGAGCAGTTCTTC. Its translation is CASSSGTSEVGEQFF.

This chain joins TRBV7-9 and TRBJ2-7, with D tentatively TRBD2 (6 bases). The germline gives CDR1 SEHNR, CDR2 FQNEAQ (reference sequence). V dropped 4 bases and J dropped 3 bases, with 19 bases sitting between them. The CDR3 is 16 amino acids. The CDR3 nucleotides read TGTGCCAGCAGCTCGTGCCCTAACGGGGGTGGCTACGAGCAGTACTTC. Translation gives CASSSCPNGGGYEQYF.

The genes are TRBV20-1 and TRBJ1-5; 7 positions match TRBD1. The length of the CDR3 is 12 residues. CDR1 and CDR2 from the germline V gene are DFQATT and SNEGSKA (reference sequence). After removal of 6 bases from V and 4 bases from J, the junction contained 3 bases not matched to a gene. The CDR3 spells CSARTGNQPQHF. CDR3 in DNA: TGCAGTGCACGGACAGGAAATCAGCCCCAGCATTTT.

V gene TRBV7-6 combines with J gene TRBJ1-1, with a tentative D call TRBD1 (5 bases). This CDR3 spans 13 amino acids. Germline CDR1 SGHVS, CDR2 FNYEAQ. V gave up 5 bases and J gave up 8 bases, with 15 bases separating them. DNA of the CDR3: TGTGCCAGCAGCGCGCAGCAGGGAGCGGAAGCTTTCTTT. This gives the protein CASSAQQGAEAFF.